The TCR beta chain under discussion was sequenced for a study of blood T cell repertoires in COVID-19. Study details: There were acute and convalescent COVID-19 samples, and they came from the United States, Italy and Spain.

V was trimmed by 5 bases and J by 3 bases, leaving 16 bases between them. CDR3 length: 16 amino acids. CDR1 LGHDT and CDR2 YNNKEL come from the germline V gene (reference sequence). Methods used by the authors: Amplifying reference gene primers gave estimates of nucleated cell counts. The repertoire was sequenced with immunoSEQ multiplex PCR; TCRdb's copy has only in-frame clones and lacks some. The D gene and trimming were derived from the DNA, and the V and J assignments and clone size from that table. The top ten hold 0.8% to 0.95% of the sample, which has over 120,000 clones, 87% seen once. V and J are TRBV3-1 (or the pseudogene TRBV3-2) and TRBJ2-2; weak D call: TRBD1 (6 bases). This receptor was taken from a woman between 50 and 59 years old with acute or convalescent COVID-19. What was sequenced was peripheral blood. The CDR3 loop is CASSYRRSGDTGELFF. DNA of the CDR3: TGTGCCAGCAGCTACCGACGGTCAGGGGACACCGGGGAGCTGTTTTTT.